The clone carrying this T cell receptor beta chain has more than one count but fewer than ten. Per germline, CDR1 SNHLY and CDR2 FYNNEI. The length of the CDR3 is 16 residues. V was trimmed by 0 bases and J by 3 bases, leaving 9 bases between them. This record belongs to a study of STAT5B mutations in CD4+ large granular lymphocyte leukemia. This was a survey-level run. The assay was immunoSEQ multiplex PCR, and TCRdb's table has in-frame clones only and misses some. The sample holds about 32,000 clones; roughly 72% are singletons and the top ten take roughly 2%. J is TRBJ2-6 and V is TRBV2; possibly TRBD2 for D (6 bases). Sequences were obtained from CD4+ T cells from blood buffy coats. The receptor was isolated from a human donor in good health. The CDR3 bases are TGTGCCAGCAGTGAAGCCTGGAGGGATGGGGCCAACGTCCTGACTTTC. Amino acids: CASSEAWRDGANVLTF.